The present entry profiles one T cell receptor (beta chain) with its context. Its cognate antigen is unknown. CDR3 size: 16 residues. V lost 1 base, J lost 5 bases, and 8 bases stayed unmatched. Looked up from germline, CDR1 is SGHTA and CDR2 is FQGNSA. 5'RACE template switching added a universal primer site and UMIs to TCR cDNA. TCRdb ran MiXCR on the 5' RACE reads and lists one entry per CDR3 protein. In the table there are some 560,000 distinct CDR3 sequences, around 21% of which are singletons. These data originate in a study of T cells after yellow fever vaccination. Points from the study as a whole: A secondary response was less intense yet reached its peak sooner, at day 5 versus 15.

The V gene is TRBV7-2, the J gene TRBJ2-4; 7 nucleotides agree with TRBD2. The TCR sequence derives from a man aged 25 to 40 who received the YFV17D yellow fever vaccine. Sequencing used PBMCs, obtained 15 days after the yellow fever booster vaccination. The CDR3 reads CASSLVAGASENIQYF. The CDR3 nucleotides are TGTGCCAGCAGCTTAGTTGCGGGAGCGAGTGAAAACATTCAGTACTTC.